This entry lists 10 T cell receptor beta chains sequenced from one sample in a study of cytomegalovirus exposure and HLA in healthy donors (dated by TCRdb to 2015 to 2018). The method was the immunoSEQ multiplex PCR assay. TCRdb took over this immuneACCESS table, retaining in-frame rearrangements with V and J assigned. Such tables are incomplete; in checked studies, under half of the missing clones stem from an unresolved V gene, and the remainder is unexplained. For this sample there are around 300,000 clones; approximately 85% appear just once. The biggest ten clones account for around 1% of the sample. The sample was PBMCs. The receptors were sampled from a man between 25 and 39 years old in good health and CMV-seronegative.

V usage is TRBV7-2 and J usage is TRBJ1-2, with D uncertain. Germline CDR1 reads SGHTA; CDR2 reads FQGNSA. With 4 bases removed from V and 4 bases from J, the gap between germline ends came to 10 bases. CDR3 size: 13 residues. The CDR3 region has the DNA TGTGCCAGCAGCTCAACAGCTTTCTATGGCTACACCTTC. Protein: CASSSTAFYGYTF.

J is TRBJ1-6 and V is TRBV27; 7 bases agree with TRBD1. Per the germline V gene, CDR1 is MNHEY and CDR2 is SMNVEV (reference sequence). This CDR3 spans 14 amino acids. V gave up 3 bases and J gave up 10 bases; unmatched junction bases: 6. This chain's CDR3 is CASSLREGGSPLHF. The CDR3, as DNA: TGTGCCAGCAGTTTGAGGGAAGGGGGCTCACCCCTCCACTTT.

The rearrangement links TRBV7-7 to TRBJ2-2, with 8 bases identical to TRBD1. The CDR3 contains 14 residues. V shed 5 bases and J 4 bases; nucleotides not matched to a gene: 3. Germline V gene data show CDR1 as SSHAT and CDR2 as FNYEAQ (reference sequence). The CDR3: CASSPGQGTGELFF. In nucleotides, the CDR3 is TGTGCCAGCAGCCCAGGACAGGGCACCGGGGAGCTGTTTTTT.

V gene TRBV19 combines with J gene TRBJ2-4; 8 bases match TRBD1. V shed 5 bases and J 8 bases; nucleotides not matched to a gene: 5. The germline V gene has CDR1 LNHDA and CDR2 SQIVND (reference sequence). This CDR3 spans 13 amino acids. The CDR3 DNA sequence: TGTGCCAGTAGTTCGACAGGGGCTCACATTCAGTACTTC. As protein: CASSSTGAHIQYF.

This chain joins TRBV14 and TRBJ1-5; no clear D gene. Between the trimmed V and J ends, which lost 4 bases and 11 bases, there was a span of 15 bases. Per germline, CDR1 SGHDN and CDR2 FVKESK. The CDR3 runs to 13 residues. DNA of the CDR3: TGTGCCAGCAGCCCGGCAGGTGGCGGGACCCAGCATTTT. It is translated as CASSPAGGGTQHF.

The chain couples TRBV10-2 to TRBJ2-7, with 16 bases aligning to TRBD2. The V segment lost 6 bases and the J segment 6 bases; nucleotides outside the gene matches: 5. The CDR3 spans 15 residues. Looked up from germline, CDR1 is WSHSY and CDR2 is SAAADI. The CDR3 loop is CASRGTSGGAGEQYF. The CDR3 coding sequence is TGCGCCAGCAGGGGGACTAGCGGGGGGGCGGGCGAGCAGTACTTC.

The CDR3 DNA sequence: TGTGCCAGCAGCTTAGGGACTAGGTCGTACGAGCAGTACTTC. Protein product: CASSLGTRSYEQYF. This chain connects TRBV7-8 to TRBJ2-7; 7 positions agree with TRBD2. CDR3 length: 14 amino acids. Germline CDR1 and CDR2: SGHVS and FQNEAQ. J gave up 4 bases and V 1 base, and 4 bases lay outside the gene matches.

The V and J genes are TRBV4-1 and TRBJ2-3; D not certain. From germline, CDR1 is MGHRA and CDR2 YSYEKL. V was shortened by 1 base and J by 4 bases, with 9 bases between the two germline ends. This CDR3 spans 14 amino acids. In nucleotides, the CDR3 is TGCGCCAGCAGCCAAGCGCTATATGCAGATACGCAGTATTTT. Translating gives CASSQALYADTQYF.

This rearrangement joins TRBV13 to TRBJ2-5, with 9 bases that match TRBD1. Germline values: CDR1 PRHDT, CDR2 FYEKMQ (reference sequence). The V segment lost 5 bases and the J segment 1 base; nucleotides outside the gene matches: 8. The CDR3 is 16 residues long. The CDR3 protein is CASSEGQGIVQETQYF. DNA for the CDR3: TGTGCCAGCAGCGAAGGACAGGGGATAGTCCAAGAGACCCAGTACTTC.

This chain connects TRBV6-6 to TRBJ2-1, with 7 bases that match TRBD1. The CDR3 is made up of 16 amino acids. Looked up from germline, CDR1 is MNHNY and CDR2 is SVGAGI (reference sequence). The V segment lost 6 bases and the J segment 0 bases; nucleotides outside the gene matches: 8. In DNA form, the CDR3 reads TGTGCCAGCAGCCGCGGACAGGTGAGCTCCTACAATGAGCAGTTCTTC. Translated, it gives CASSRGQVSSYNEQFF.